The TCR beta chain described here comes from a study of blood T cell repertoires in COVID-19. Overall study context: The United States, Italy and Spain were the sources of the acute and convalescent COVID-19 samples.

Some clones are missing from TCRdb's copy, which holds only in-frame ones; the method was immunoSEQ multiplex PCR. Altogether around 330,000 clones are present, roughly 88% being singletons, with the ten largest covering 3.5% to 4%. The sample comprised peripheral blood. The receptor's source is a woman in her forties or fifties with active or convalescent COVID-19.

The CDR3 here is CASSGHVGNADTQYF. DNA of the CDR3: TGTGCCAGCAGTGGACACGTAGGGAACGCAGATACGCAGTATTTT. The chain uses TRBV6-2 or TRBV6-3 and TRBJ2-3; D is possibly TRBD1 (5 bases). From germline, CDR1 is MNHEY and CDR2 SVGEGT. The CDR3 is made up of 15 amino acids. V was shortened by 5 bases and J by 4 bases, with 16 bases between the two germline ends.